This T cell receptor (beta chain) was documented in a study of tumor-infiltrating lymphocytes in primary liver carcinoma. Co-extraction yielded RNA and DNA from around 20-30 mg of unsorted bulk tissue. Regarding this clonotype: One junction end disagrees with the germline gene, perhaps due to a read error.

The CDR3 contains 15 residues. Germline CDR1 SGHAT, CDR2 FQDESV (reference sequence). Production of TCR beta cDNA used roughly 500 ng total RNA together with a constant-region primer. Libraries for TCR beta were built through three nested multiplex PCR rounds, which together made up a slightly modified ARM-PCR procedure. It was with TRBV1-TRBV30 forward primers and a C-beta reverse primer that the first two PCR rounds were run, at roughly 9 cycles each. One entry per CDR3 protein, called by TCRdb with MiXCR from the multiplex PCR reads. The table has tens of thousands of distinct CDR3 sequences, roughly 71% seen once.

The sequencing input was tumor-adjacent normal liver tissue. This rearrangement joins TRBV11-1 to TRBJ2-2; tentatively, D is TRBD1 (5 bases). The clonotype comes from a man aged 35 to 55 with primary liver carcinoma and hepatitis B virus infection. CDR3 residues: CASSYTGPFYGELFF. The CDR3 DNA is TGTGCCAGTAGCTATACAGGACCTTTCTACGGGGAGCTGTTTTTT. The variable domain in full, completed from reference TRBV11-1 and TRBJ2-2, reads EAEVAQSPRYKITEKSQAVAFWCDPISGHATLYWYRQILGQGPELLVQFQDESVVDDSQLPKDRFSAERLKGVDSTLKIQPAELGDSAMYLCASSYTGPFYGELFFGEGSRLTVL.